This passage covers 27 T cell receptor beta chains from one sample sequenced in a study of OX40 agonist ivuxolimab in advanced cancers. Measured with immunoSEQ multiplex PCR; TCRdb has only the in-frame clones, and not every one. This sample yields about 16,000 clones, of which more than 70% are seen a single time; 0.55% to 0.9% belongs to the top ten. This specimen consisted of CD4+ or CD8+ T cells sorted from blood, obtained in a trial of the OX40 agonist ivuxolimab. The receptors here all came from an adult with an advanced solid tumor such as melanoma, head and neck, liver or kidney cancer.

This chain joins TRBV2 and TRBJ1-2, with no clear D. This CDR3 is built from 12 residues. V lost 2 bases and J lost 8, with 9 bases in between. CDR1 is SNHLY, CDR2 FYNNEI, per germline. CDR3 sequence reads: CASSEIAGGYTF. The CDR3 nucleotides read TGTGCCAGCAGTGAAATTGCGGGAGGCTACACCTTC.

The chain recombines TRBV10-1 with TRBJ2-1; weak D call: TRBD2 (5 bases). The CDR3 loop spans 15 amino acids. The germline V and J ends were trimmed by 3 bases and 5 bases, with 14 bases remaining between them. Germline V gives CDR1 WNHNN, CDR2 SYGVQD (reference sequence). CDR3 coding DNA: TGCGCCAGCAGTGATTACGTGTTGGGAGACAATGAGCAGTTCTTC. It specifies CASSDYVLGDNEQFF.

The rearrangement joins TRBV19 to TRBJ1-1; 8 nucleotides match TRBD1. The CDR3 is 15 amino acids. V trimming: 7 bases; J trimming: 6 bases; junction bases outside the gene matches: 13. Per germline, CDR1 LNHDA and CDR2 SQIVND (reference sequence). For the CDR3, the DNA is TGTGCCAGTACCCTGATGGGGCAGGGGGCCTCTGAAGCTTTCTTT. This codes for CASTLMGQGASEAFF. Together with reference TRBV19 and TRBJ1-1, the CDR3 gives the full variable domain: DGGITQSPKYLFRKEGQNVTLSCEQNLNHDAMYWYRQDPGQGLRLIYYSQIVNDFQKGDIAEGYSVSREKKESFPLTVTSAQKNPTAFYLCASTLMGQGASEAFFGQGTRLTVV.

This chain connects TRBV28 to TRBJ2-4; 9 bases line up with TRBD2. Trimming removed 0 bases from V and 6 bases from J; junction bases left unmatched: 21. Germline V gene sequence: CDR1 MDHEN, CDR2 SYDVKM. The CDR3 sequence is 21 residues long. In DNA form, the CDR3 reads TGTGCCAGCAGTTTATGGGATACTCGGTCTAGCGGGATGTCCTTAGGAAACATTCAGTACTTC. It translates to CASSLWDTRSSGMSLGNIQYF.

The chain combines TRBV6-8 with TRBJ1-1, with D tentatively TRBD1 (6 bases). V lost 2 bases and J lost 3, with 10 bases in between. The CDR3 is made up of 14 amino acids. Per the germline V gene, CDR1 is MNHGY and CDR2 is SAAAGT. The CDR3 sequence: CASSYGGHHTEAFF. As DNA, the CDR3 is TGTGCCAGCAGTTACGGGGGACACCACACTGAAGCTTTCTTT.

The chain is built from TRBV6-1 and TRBJ1-2; D ambiguous. CDR3 length equals 12 residues. CDR1 is MNHNS and CDR2 is SASEGT in the germline V gene. V lost 2 bases, J lost 7 bases, and 8 bases lay in between. CDR3 nucleotide sequence: TGTGCCAGCAGTGAAACGGAGAGTGGCTACACCTTC. This sequence encodes CASSETESGYTF.

This clone was counted between two and nine times. The V and J genes are TRBV6-1 and TRBJ1-5, with a tentative D call TRBD1 (5 bases). V was cut by 5 bases and J by 1 base, with 12 bases left in between. The CDR3 contains 15 residues. The germline V gene encodes CDR1 MNHNS and CDR2 SASEGT. The CDR3 spells CASSLSQGSNQPQHF. The CDR3 coding sequence is TGTGCCAGCAGTCTTTCCCAGGGAAGCAATCAGCCCCAGCATTTT.

The V gene is TRBV7-3, the J gene TRBJ2-3; D remains unclear. Germline V gene sequence: CDR1 SGHTA, CDR2 FQGTGA. The CDR3 runs 14 residues. V lost 2 bases to trimming and J lost 0 bases, with 6 bases between them. CDR3 in DNA: TGTGCCAGCAGCTTATCGGGTAGCACAGATACGCAGTATTTT. Amino acid sequence: CASSLSGSTDTQYF.

The V and J genes are TRBV28 and TRBJ1-5; TRBD1 is a possible D gene (5 bases). The germline V gene has CDR1 MDHEN and CDR2 SYDVKM. V lost 2 bases, J lost 2 bases, and 13 bases lay in between. The CDR3 totals 16 residues. CDR3 sequence (DNA): TGTGCCAGCAGTTTAAGAGGGGAAGGCGGCAATCAGCCCCAGCATTTT. Protein: CASSLRGEGGNQPQHF.

The chain employs TRBV18 and TRBJ1-2, with no clear D. Trimming stripped 1 base from V and 7 bases from J, with 13 bases between. This CDR3 is 14 amino acids long. CDR1 and CDR2 (germline): KGHSH, LQKENI. CDR3 coding DNA: TGTGCCAGCTCACCACAGGGTTTTACGGTTGGCTACACCTTC. Protein: CASSPQGFTVGYTF.

The chain has TRBV7-8 and TRBJ1-1; 9 positions agree with TRBD1. Trimming took 1 base from V and 6 from J; bases not matched to a gene: 6. In germline, CDR1 is SGHVS, CDR2 FQNEAQ. CDR3 length equals 15 residues. DNA of the CDR3: TGTGCCAGCAGCTTAGTAATGGGACAGGGAGCTGAAGCTTTCTTT. This translates into CASSLVMGQGAEAFF.

This chain uses TRBV5-1 with TRBJ2-5, with 15 bases identical to TRBD2. Germline V lookup: CDR1 SGHRS, CDR2 YFSETQ. The V and J ends lost 4 bases and 4 bases, in that order; junction bases with no gene match: 2. This CDR3 comprises 15 residues. CDR3 coding DNA: TGCGCCAGCAGCCTGGGACTAGCGGGAGGAGAGACCCAGTACTTC. Translation: CASSLGLAGGETQYF.

V usage is TRBV6-1 and J usage is TRBJ2-1; 11 nucleotides align to TRBD2. J gave up 9 bases and V 2 bases, and 6 bases lay outside the gene matches. The CDR3 totals 15 residues. Germline-derived CDR1 and CDR2 are MNHNS and SASEGT. The CDR3 sequence: CASSESSGGVGEQFF. Here the CDR3 DNA reads TGTGCCAGCAGTGAAAGTAGCGGGGGGGTCGGTGAGCAGTTCTTC.

The gene calls are TRBV2 and TRBJ2-7; D is uncertain. The germline V and J ends were trimmed by 5 bases and 5 bases, with 7 bases remaining between them. This CDR3 has 11 residues. CDR1 and CDR2 from the germline V gene are SNHLY and FYNNEI. This chain's CDR3 is CASSLWNEQYF. The CDR3 DNA reads as TGTGCCAGCAGTTTATGGAACGAGCAGTACTTC.

The chain is built from TRBV7-9 and TRBJ2-7; D remains ambiguous. V lost 5 bases, J lost 3 bases, and 5 bases lay in between. CDR3 size: 11 residues. The germline CDR1 and CDR2 sequences are SEHNR and FQNEAQ (reference sequence). The CDR3 sequence is CASSRHYEQYF. CDR3 DNA sequence: TGTGCCAGCAGCCGCCACTACGAGCAGTACTTC.

This chain uses TRBV10-1 with TRBJ2-1; 11 positions match TRBD2. The CDR3 sequence is 17 residues long. Germline-derived CDR1 and CDR2 are WNHNN and SYGVQD (reference sequence). With V trimmed by 3 bases and J by 2 bases, 6 bases remained unmatched. This CDR3 is CASSDLGTSGPYNEQFF. The CDR3 DNA follows: TGCGCCAGCAGTGACCTCGGGACTAGCGGACCCTACAATGAGCAGTTCTTC.

This clone was detected only a few times. The chain couples TRBV18 to TRBJ2-2; D is unresolved. CDR1 and CDR2 from the germline V gene are KGHSH and LQKENI. This CDR3 comprises 16 residues. V lost 3 bases to trimming and J lost 3 bases, with 14 bases between them. CDR3 residues: CASSPSHPSYTGELFF. The CDR3 bases are TGTGCCAGCTCACCCTCTCATCCGTCATACACCGGGGAGCTGTTTTTT. The whole variable domain, filled in from reference TRBV18 and TRBJ2-2, reads NAGVMQNPRHLVRRRGQEARLRCSPMKGHSHVYWYRQLPEEGLKFMVYLQKENIIDESGMPKERFSAEFPKEGPSILRIQQVVRGDSAAYFCASSPSHPSYTGELFFGEGSRLTVL.

The rearrangement joins TRBV5-8 to TRBJ1-5, with D uncertain. V dropped 3 bases and J dropped 3 bases, with 7 bases sitting between them. The CDR3 loop spans 13 amino acids. The germline CDR1 and CDR2 sequences are SGHTS and YDEGEE. The DNA of the CDR3 is TGTGCCAGCAGCTCGAGAGTCAATCAGCCCCAGCATTTT. Protein sequence: CASSSRVNQPQHF.

The genes are TRBV15 and TRBJ2-5, with D uncertain. Germline V gene lookup returns CDR1 LNHNV and CDR2 YYDKDF (reference sequence). V dropped 1 base and J dropped 3 bases, with 6 bases sitting between them. CDR3 size: 13 residues. In nucleotides, the CDR3 is TGTGCCACCAGCAGAGGAGATGAAGAGACCCAGTACTTC. Amino acids: CATSRGDEETQYF.

For the CDR3, the DNA is TGTGCCAGCAGCTTAGAGTCGGTAGTCACAGATACGCAGTATTTT. Its protein is CASSLESVVTDTQYF. The chain joins TRBV7-2 to TRBJ2-3, with D uncertain. V was shortened by 1 base and J by 2 bases, with 10 bases between the two germline ends. Germline values: CDR1 SGHTA, CDR2 FQGNSA. The CDR3 runs 15 residues.

The chain couples TRBV7-3 to TRBJ2-1; D not certain. Trimming removed 2 bases at V and 5 bases at J, with 7 bases between. CDR1 and CDR2 (germline): SGHTA, FQGTGA. The CDR3 is 13 residues long. CDR3 sequence (DNA): TGTGCCAGCAGCTTAGGGCAGAACAATGAGCAGTTCTTC. Its protein product is CASSLGQNNEQFF.

The chain uses TRBV5-3 and TRBJ2-7; D is uncertain. TRBV5-3 qualifies as an ORF whose function is uncertain. The V gene lost 6 bases and the J gene lost 0 bases, with 7 bases spanning the gap. The CDR3 consists of 12 residues. The DNA for the CDR3 is TGTGCCAGAACGCCAAGCTCCTACGAGCAGTACTTC. Protein sequence: CARTPSSYEQYF.

About this clone: In the same sample, other DNA sequences code for this CDR3. This chain connects TRBV9 to TRBJ1-4; 7 nucleotides align to TRBD1. Germline CDR1 is SGDLS and CDR2 is YYNGEE. The length of the CDR3 is 14 residues. With 4 bases clipped from V and 3 bases from J, the junction kept 3 bases outside the gene matches. The chain's CDR3 is CASSRQGANEKLFF. The CDR3 DNA sequence: TGTGCCAGCAGCCGTCAGGGGGCTAATGAAAAACTGTTTTTT.

This sequence joins TRBV15 and TRBJ2-5, with D unresolved. V dropped 0 bases and J dropped 5 bases, with 16 bases sitting between them. The CDR3 contains 16 residues. Germline CDR1 LNHNV, CDR2 YYDKDF (reference sequence). The CDR3, as DNA: TGTGCCACCAGCAGAGAGGGCGGAACGGGTATCGAGACCCAGTACTTC. This gives the protein CATSREGGTGIETQYF.

The V and J genes are TRBV29-1 and TRBJ1-4, with D perhaps TRBD1 (5 bases). V dropped 1 base and J dropped 6 bases, with 6 bases sitting between them. The length of the CDR3 is 12 residues. Germline V gives CDR1 SQVTM, CDR2 ANQGSEA. The CDR3 DNA follows: TGCAGCGTTGAAGGAGGGGATGAAAAACTGTTTTTT. Translating gives CSVEGGDEKLFF.

The chain joins TRBV9 to TRBJ2-7, with a possible D match to TRBD1 (6 bases). Germline V gene data show CDR1 as SGDLS and CDR2 as YYNGEE. This CDR3 has 13 amino acids. The V gene lost 0 bases and the J gene lost 2 bases, with 6 bases spanning the gap. CDR3 nucleotides: TGTGCCAGCAGCGTAGGGACAGCCTACGAGCAGTACTTC. Translation: CASSVGTAYEQYF.

J is TRBJ2-1 and V is TRBV7-6, with D possibly being TRBD1 (6 bases). Trimming took off 1 base at V and 4 bases at J, with 8 bases between the two ends. The CDR3 consists of 14 residues. Germline CDR1 is SGHVS and CDR2 is FNYEAQ. The chain's CDR3 is CASSLGDTYNEQFF. CDR3 sequence (DNA): TGTGCCAGCAGCTTAGGGGACACATACAATGAGCAGTTCTTC.